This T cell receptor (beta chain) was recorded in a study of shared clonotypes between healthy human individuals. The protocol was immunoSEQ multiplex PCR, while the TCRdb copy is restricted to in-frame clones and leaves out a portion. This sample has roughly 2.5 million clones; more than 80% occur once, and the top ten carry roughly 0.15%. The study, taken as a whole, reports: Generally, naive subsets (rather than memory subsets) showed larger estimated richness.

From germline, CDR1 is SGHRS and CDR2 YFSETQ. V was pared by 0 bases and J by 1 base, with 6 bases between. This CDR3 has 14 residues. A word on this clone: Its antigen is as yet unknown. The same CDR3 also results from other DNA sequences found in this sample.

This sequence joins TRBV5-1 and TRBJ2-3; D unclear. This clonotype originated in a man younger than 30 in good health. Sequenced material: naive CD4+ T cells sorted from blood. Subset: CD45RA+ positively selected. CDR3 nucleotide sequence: TGCGCCAGCAGCTTGGCCGCAGGCACAGATACGCAGTATTTT. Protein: CASSLAAGTDTQYF.